This T cell receptor beta chain was sequenced for a study of blood T cell repertoires in COVID-19 (dated by TCRdb to 2019 to 2021). Notes on the research overall: Samples covering the acute and convalescent phases of COVID-19 were provided by collaborators in the United States, Italy and Spain. The prospective study material was composed of cDNA or gDNA derived from T cells, B-cell-depleted T cells, or PBMCs. A de-identified subject ID, COVID-19 status, age in years and sex were almost always included in the sample metadata. Samples came from the ongoing ImmuneRACE study (first 160 participants) plus 1,254 subjects from 6 global collaborators. HLA class I and class II types, where available, came from metadata supplied by the sample provider rather than from assay-based typing. The dataset comprised deeply sampled blood TCRbeta repertoires from subjects exposed to, actively infected with, or recovered from COVID-19. The repertoires were released in a freely available public database meant as a resource for research on the immune response to SARS-CoV-2.

From its cysteine to its phenylalanine, the CDR3 spans 17 amino acids. Only the CDR3 DNA stays, 51 bases, in frame from base 1. The germline V and J ends show losses of 7 bases and 0 bases respectively, and no gene match explains 11 bases of the junction. As encoded in the germline V gene (reference sequence), CDR1 is LNHDA while CDR2 is SQIVND. On the study overall, not on this receptor specifically: How much clinical and demographic metadata was included differed by source and by participant, and the metadata was provided uncurated.

On this clone itself: It has no known antigen specificity. Within one base of it there is no much larger clone, and no base qualities were kept.

Whole blood was collected in K2EDTA tubes by collaborating institutions according to the institutions' own protocols. For TCRbeta analysis, collaborators shipped samples in one of three forms: frozen whole blood, isolated PBMCs, or DNA extracted from either of those sample types. TCRbeta CDR3 regions were amplified from genomic DNA using the immunoSEQ Assay, a bias-controlled multiplex PCR. In the original analysis: Within the assay, amplification of reference gene primers was used to estimate how many nucleated cells each sample contained. Sequence reads were collapsed and filtered to measure the absolute abundance of every unique TCRbeta CDR3 rearrangement. For each sample, productive Simpson clonality was calculated as the square root of Simpson's diversity index across productive rearrangements. In TCRdb, the immuneACCESS table is reduced to in-frame sequences with V and J assigned. These tables do not hold every clone; where another copy was compared, an unresolved V gene accounts for under half, and the others remain unexplained. V, J and clone size are taken as reported in that table, and D and trimming were inferred from the DNA itself. The sample table shows some 100,000 clones, and almost 80% are seen once. Together, the top ten hold about 15% of the sample.

The receptor comes from a human donor in a cohort sampled during active COVID-19. Sequenced sample: peripheral blood. This chain joins TRBV19 to TRBJ2-2, with 7 bases in between that match TRBD1. The CDR3 amino acid sequence is: CASNFPDRIANTGELFF. The nucleotide sequence reads TGTGCCAGTAATTTTCCGGACAGGATCGCGAACACCGGGGAGCTGTTTTTT.